These 9 T cell receptor beta chains were sequenced from one sample in a study of cytomegalovirus exposure and HLA in healthy donors. Primers included in the PCR were 60 Vbeta and 13 Jbeta primers. The data were produced by immunoSEQ multiplex PCR, yet TCRdb's version contains in-frame clones alone and is incomplete. This repertoire shows 130,000 to 150,000 clones, roughly three quarters found once; its top ten account for roughly 4.7%. Material for sequencing was PBMCs. Source of these receptors: a male donor in good health and CMV-seronegative.

The chain links TRBV19 to TRBJ2-5; 7 bases map to TRBD1. The V gene's germline CDR1 is LNHDA and CDR2 SQIVND (reference sequence). The CDR3 totals 14 residues. V lost 3 bases and J lost 3; bases outside the gene matches: 4. The CDR3 protein is CASSIGTAEETQYF. The CDR3 DNA reads TGTGCCAGTAGTATCGGGACAGCCGAAGAGACCCAGTACTTC.

The chain joins TRBV30 to TRBJ1-1, with D unclear. CDR3 length: 15 residues. Trimming removed 3 bases at V and 1 base at J, with 15 bases between. CDR1 and CDR2 (germline): GTSNPN, SVGIG (reference sequence). Written as DNA, the CDR3 is TGTGCCTGGAGCCCCTACACGGGAAAGAACACTGAAGCTTTCTTT. This codes for CAWSPYTGKNTEAFF.

This clone was seen just once. The chain carries TRBV30 and TRBJ1-2; D perhaps matches TRBD1 (5 bases). This CDR3 is built from 12 residues. Trimming left V 1 base short and J 6 bases short, with 9 bases between. CDR1 is GTSNPN, CDR2 SVGIG, per germline (reference sequence). In DNA form, the CDR3 reads TGTGCCTGGAGTGGGGGCGGCGATGGCTACACCTTC. This translates into CAWSGGGDGYTF.

This chain uses TRBV7-8 with TRBJ1-2; the D gene is possibly TRBD1 (5 bases). The CDR3 is 13 amino acids. V was trimmed by 5 bases and J by 4 bases, leaving 11 bases between them. The germline V gene has CDR1 SGHVS and CDR2 FQNEAQ. The CDR3 nucleotides read TGTGCCAGCAGCCCCAGGGCCCTCTATGGCTACACCTTC. This codes for CASSPRALYGYTF.

This clone was recorded once. This chain uses TRBV7-3 with TRBJ1-1; 7 nucleotides line up with TRBD1. The CDR3 is 13 amino acids. CDR1 is SGHTA and CDR2 is FQGTGA in the germline V gene. V lost 4 bases to trimming and J lost 6 bases; unmatched junction nucleotides: 5. The CDR3 spells CASSSRQGAEAFF. The CDR3 coding sequence is TGTGCCAGCAGCTCGAGACAGGGCGCTGAAGCTTTCTTT.

This chain connects TRBV18 to TRBJ2-5, with a possible D match to TRBD1 (6 bases). Germline V gene lookup returns CDR1 KGHSH and CDR2 LQKENI. V was shortened by 6 bases and J by 5 bases, with 13 bases between the two germline ends. This CDR3 has 13 amino acids. Written as DNA, the CDR3 is TGTGCCAGCTCCCAGACAGGCTGGGAGACCCAGTACTTC. Its translation: CASSQTGWETQYF. Looking up the rest from reference TRBV18 and TRBJ2-5 gives the full variable domain: NAGVMQNPRHLVRRRGQEARLRCSPMKGHSHVYWYRQLPEEGLKFMVYLQKENIIDESGMPKERFSAEFPKEGPSILRIQQVVRGDSAAYFCASSQTGWETQYFGPGTRLLVL.

V usage is TRBV19 and J usage is TRBJ1-5; 7 nucleotides match TRBD1. This CDR3 contains 12 residues. Germline V gene data show CDR1 as LNHDA and CDR2 as SQIVND (reference sequence). Unmatched junction bases numbered 2, after V lost 7 bases and J lost 5 bases. CDR3 region: CASKQGDQPQHF. CDR3 sequence (DNA): TGTGCCAGTAAGCAGGGGGATCAGCCCCAGCATTTT.

This clone appeared a few times. This rearrangement joins TRBV2 to TRBJ1-2; a possible D gene is TRBD1 (6 bases). The CDR3 runs to 15 residues. CDR1 SNHLY and CDR2 FYNNEI come from the germline V gene. The V end lost 4 bases, the J end lost 4 bases, and 16 bases lay between the germline ends. CDR3 loop: CASSVSGGAGYGYTF. The CDR3 nucleotides are TGTGCCAGCAGTGTTAGTGGGGGCGCGGGCTATGGCTACACCTTC. Full variable domain (remainder filled in from reference TRBV2 and TRBJ1-2): EPEVTQTPSHQVTQMGQEVILRCVPISNHLYFYWYRQILGQKVEFLVSFYNNEISEKSEIFDDQFSVERPDGSNFTLKIRSTKLEDSAMYFCASSVSGGAGYGYTFGSGTRLTVV.

The genes are TRBV5-1 and TRBJ1-1; 10 bases agree with TRBD1. The J segment lost 6 bases and the V segment lost 2 bases, leaving 7 bases of the junction unmatched. The CDR3 is 15 residues long. From germline, CDR1 is SGHRS and CDR2 YFSETQ. The CDR3 protein is CASSLGGTGVSEAFF. Written as DNA, the CDR3 is TGCGCCAGCAGCTTAGGCGGGACAGGGGTGTCTGAAGCTTTCTTT. Supplemented by reference TRBV5-1 and TRBJ1-1, the full variable domain reads KAGVTQTPRYLIKTRGQQVTLSCSPISGHRSVSWYQQTPGQGLQFLFEYFSETQRNKGNFPGRFSGRQFSNSRSEMNVSTLELGDSALYLCASSLGGTGVSEAFFGQGTRLTVV.